Sequencing of this T cell receptor (beta chain) was carried out in a study of T-cell memory formation after mild COVID-19. Each CDR3 protein gets one entry after TCRdb re-called the 5' RACE reads with MiXCR. The sample has approximately 340,000 distinct CDR3 sequences; roughly 15% are singletons. The germline CDR1 and CDR2 sequences are SGDLS and YYNGEE. The CDR3 contains 15 residues. V was pared by 1 base and J by 8 bases, with 6 bases of the junction left unmatched. The rearrangement uses TRBV9 and TRBJ2-1; the match to TRBD2 covers 10 bases. Sequenced: PBMCs or a T cell subset sorted from them (not recorded which). This clonotype was obtained from a man younger than 30 who had mild COVID-19 (a few samples of this study predate the infection). Cell type and time point are not known. The CDR3 nucleotides are TGTGCCAGCAGCGTACTAGCGGGGGCTGGGGATGAGCAGTTCTTC. This sequence encodes CASSVLAGAGDEQFF.